These 29 T cell receptor beta chains were sequenced from one sample in a study of cytomegalovirus exposure and HLA in healthy donors. PCR employed 60 Vbeta and 13 Jbeta primers. Sequencing used immunoSEQ multiplex PCR; TCRdb keeps in-frame clones, though not all of them. The sample contains 43,000 or so clones, about 80% of which appear only once. The sample consisted of PBMCs. These TCRs come from a man aged 30-40 years in good health and CMV-seronegative.

The genes are TRBV27 and TRBJ1-5; D is unresolved. Trimming pared 3 bases from V and 6 bases from J, leaving 15 bases between. The CDR3 contains 15 residues. Germline CDR1 reads MNHEY; CDR2 reads SMNVEV (reference sequence). CDR3 protein: CASSLTPTTLQPQHF. The CDR3 nucleotides are TGTGCCAGCAGTTTGACCCCCACTACCCTTCAGCCCCAGCATTTT.

V is TRBV7-2 and J is TRBJ2-1; TRBD2 might be the D (6 bases). Germline CDR1 is SGHTA and CDR2 is FQGNSA. The V end lost 4 bases, the J end lost 5 bases, and 9 bases lay between the germline ends. The CDR3 runs 13 residues. The CDR3 DNA reads TGTGCCAGCAGCTCCGGAGGGCACAATGAGCAGTTCTTC. Amino acid sequence: CASSSGGHNEQFF.

The V call is TRBV14, the J call TRBJ2-4; 8 bases match TRBD1. Trimming removed 3 bases from V and 3 bases from J; junction bases left unmatched: 4. This CDR3 region has 15 residues. Per germline, CDR1 SGHDN and CDR2 FVKESK. The CDR3 sequence is CASSQQGAGKNIQYF. The CDR3 DNA reads TGTGCCAGCAGCCAGCAGGGGGCAGGCAAAAACATTCAGTACTTC.

This clone was detected once. This chain uses TRBV7-9 with TRBJ2-7; 11 bases fit TRBD1. Trimming cost V 5 bases and J 7 bases; bases outside gene matches: 10. This CDR3 is built from 15 residues. The germline V gene encodes CDR1 SEHNR and CDR2 FQNEAQ (reference sequence). For the CDR3, the DNA is TGTGCCAGCAGCCCGATAGGACAGGGGGCCAGGGAGCAGTACTTC. Its protein product is CASSPIGQGAREQYF.

V usage is TRBV5-4 and J usage is TRBJ1-4; the D gene is possibly TRBD1 (5 bases). In germline, CDR1 is SGHNT, CDR2 YYREEE (reference sequence). Between the trimmed V and J ends, which lost 4 bases and 3 bases, there was a span of 13 bases. The CDR3 runs 15 residues. DNA for the CDR3: TGTGCCAGCAGCCAAGCGGGGGGGGCTAATGAAAAACTGTTTTTT. Protein: CASSQAGGANEKLFF.

The chain employs TRBV6-5 and TRBJ2-5; 11 positions agree with TRBD1. The CDR3 consists of 16 residues. The germline CDR1 and CDR2 sequences are MNHEY and SVGAGI. Trimming at V came to 4 bases and at J to 5 bases, leaving 9 bases not matched to a gene. DNA for the CDR3: TGTGCCAGCAGTTTACGGACAGGGGGCCTGGGGGAGACCCAGTACTTC. Protein product: CASSLRTGGLGETQYF.

The CDR3 reads CASRLQGRETQYF. Written as DNA, the CDR3 is TGTGCCAGCAGACTACAGGGAAGGGAGACCCAGTACTTC. V and J are TRBV28 and TRBJ2-5, with D possibly being TRBD1 (6 bases). Trimming cost V 6 bases and J 5 bases, with 13 bases left between them. Germline V gives CDR1 MDHEN, CDR2 SYDVKM. This CDR3 contains 13 residues. The full variable domain, with the rest looked up from reference TRBV28 and TRBJ2-5, is DVKVTQSSRYLVKRTGEKVFLECVQDMDHENMFWYRQDPGLGLRLIYFSYDVKMKEKGDIPEGYSVSREKKERFSLILESASTNQTSMYLCASRLQGRETQYFGPGTRLLVL.

The chain carries TRBV11-2 and TRBJ1-5; 7 bases line up with TRBD1. Germline trimming cut 5 bases from V and 2 bases from J; bases unmatched to any gene: 15. The germline gives CDR1 SGHAT, CDR2 FQNNGV. The CDR3 has 18 residues. The CDR3 sequence is CASSAEQTGEVRNQPQHF. The DNA for the CDR3 is TGTGCCAGCAGCGCCGAGCAAACAGGGGAGGTTCGCAATCAGCCCCAGCATTTT.

This chain's CDR3 is CASSVAGGADTQYF. In DNA, the CDR3 is TGTGCCAGCAGCGTAGCGGGAGGGGCAGATACGCAGTATTTT. The genes are TRBV9 and TRBJ2-3, with 8 nucleotides matching TRBD2. Trimming removed 0 bases from V and 4 bases from J; junction bases left unmatched: 1. The CDR3 runs to 14 residues. In germline, CDR1 is SGDLS, CDR2 YYNGEE. Together with reference TRBV9 and TRBJ2-3, the CDR3 gives the full variable domain: DSGVTQTPKHLITATGQRVTLRCSPRSGDLSVYWYQQSLDQGLQFLIQYYNGEERAKGNILERFSAQQFPDLHSELNLSSLELGDSALYFCASSVAGGADTQYFGPGTRLTVL.

This clone was counted a few times. This chain uses TRBV13 with TRBJ2-7; no clear D gene. This CDR3 is built from 15 residues. The germline CDR1 and CDR2 sequences are PRHDT and FYEKMQ (reference sequence). Trimming pared 1 base from V and 6 bases from J, leaving 16 bases between. This chain's CDR3 is CASSLALTESIEQYF. CDR3 sequence (DNA): TGTGCCAGCAGCTTAGCTCTAACCGAATCAATCGAGCAGTACTTC.

The chain carries TRBV7-7 and TRBJ2-3; 9 bases map to TRBD2. CDR1 SSHAT and CDR2 FNYEAQ come from the germline V gene (reference sequence). The trim removed 6 bases at V and 7 bases at J, leaving 20 bases unmatched. The CDR3 consists of 18 residues. The CDR3 sequence: CASSRLEVAGDGTYTQYF. CDR3 sequence (DNA): TGTGCCAGCAGTCGGTTAGAGGTAGCGGGGGATGGGACGTATACGCAGTATTTT.

The table lists this clone with a few counts. This chain joins TRBV9 and TRBJ2-2, with D maybe TRBD2 (5 bases). Trimming took 0 bases from V and 3 from J, leaving 9 bases between them. CDR3 size: 15 residues. Looked up from germline, CDR1 is SGDLS and CDR2 is YYNGEE. The CDR3 here is CASSVVPGYTGELFF. The CDR3 coding sequence is TGTGCCAGCAGCGTAGTACCGGGATACACCGGGGAGCTGTTTTTT.

The gene calls are TRBV7-2 and TRBJ2-1; tentative D call: TRBD2 (6 bases). The CDR3 is made up of 14 amino acids. V was trimmed by 6 bases and J by 8 bases, leaving 17 bases between them. Germline-derived CDR1 and CDR2 are SGHTA and FQGNSA. The CDR3 nucleotides are TGTGCCAGCAGGGCGGGCGGAGGGCCTTATGAGCAGTTCTTC. Its translation is CASRAGGGPYEQFF.

This clone has only a few counts. J is TRBJ1-5 and V is TRBV6-5; possible D gene TRBD1, 5 bases. The ends were cut back, 5 bases at V and 7 bases at J, with 15 bases in the middle. The CDR3 has 14 residues. Germline V gene sequence: CDR1 MNHEY, CDR2 SVGAGI. DNA for the CDR3: TGTGCCAGCAGTCCCGCGCAAAGGGGACAGCCCCAGCATTTT. The encoded protein is CASSPAQRGQPQHF.

This clone was seen only once. The chain uses TRBV29-1 and TRBJ1-2; D remains ambiguous. The CDR3 consists of 13 residues. Germline lookup yields CDR1 SQVTM and CDR2 ANQGSEA. Trimming removed 7 bases from V and 5 bases from J, with 17 bases in between. The CDR3 loop is CSATKGGYYGYTF. CDR3 DNA sequence: TGCAGCGCCACGAAGGGAGGTTATTATGGCTACACCTTC.

The genes are TRBV7-8 and TRBJ1-1; D remains unclear. V was shortened by 2 bases and J by 0 bases, with 10 bases between the two germline ends. Germline lookup yields CDR1 SGHVS and CDR2 FQNEAQ. The CDR3 totals 15 residues. The CDR3 reads CASSLSGQLNTEAFF. The CDR3 DNA reads as TGTGCCAGCAGCTTAAGCGGCCAGTTGAACACTGAAGCTTTCTTT.

The rearrangement joins TRBV5-4 to TRBJ2-1; D is perhaps TRBD2 (5 bases). The CDR3 has 16 residues. CDR1 and CDR2 (germline): SGHNT, YYREEE (reference sequence). Trimming shortened V by 4 bases and J by 6 bases, and 20 bases separated the two germline ends. The DNA of the CDR3 is TGTGCCAGCAGCCGGATTGGCGAGGGAGTGGGCAATGAGCAGTTCTTC. Translation: CASSRIGEGVGNEQFF.

The chain links TRBV6-5 to TRBJ2-5; TRBD2 might be the D (6 bases). The germline V and J ends were trimmed by 6 bases and 5 bases, with 13 bases remaining between them. This CDR3 region has 13 residues. Germline V gives CDR1 MNHEY, CDR2 SVGAGI. CDR3 in amino acids: CASRDRGRETQYF. The CDR3 DNA reads as TGTGCCAGCAGGGACCGGGGGAGGGAGACCCAGTACTTC.

This clone appeared once. The rearrangement joins TRBV4-3 to TRBJ2-7; D possibly corresponds to TRBD2 (6 bases). The ends were cut back, 0 bases at V and 9 bases at J, with 18 bases in the middle. CDR1 is LGHNA, CDR2 YSLEER, per germline. The CDR3 covers 15 residues. CDR3 DNA sequence: TGCGCCAGCAGCCAAGATACCGGGAGTAGGAAAGGGCAGTACTTC. It encodes CASSQDTGSRKGQYF.

This clone was counted between two and nine times. The genes are TRBV7-9 and TRBJ2-6; D is perhaps TRBD1 (6 bases). The CDR3 is made up of 16 amino acids. Germline CDR1 is SEHNR and CDR2 is FQNEAQ (reference sequence). V gave up 5 bases and J gave up 4 bases, with 15 bases separating them. The CDR3 DNA is TGTGCCAGCAGCCCCGGTGCCGGGACAGGGGCCAACGTCCTGACTTTC. Residues: CASSPGAGTGANVLTF.

This sequence joins TRBV5-8 and TRBJ1-1; 8 bases agree with TRBD1. V shed 3 bases and J 3 bases; nucleotides not matched to a gene: 7. The CDR3 loop spans 15 amino acids. Germline CDR1 reads SGHTS; CDR2 reads YDEGEE. Here the CDR3 DNA reads TGTGCCAGCAGCTCCCGGACAGGGTGGGACACTGAAGCTTTCTTT. This codes for CASSSRTGWDTEAFF.

The chain couples TRBV27 to TRBJ2-3; TRBD2 matches at 8 bases. CDR1 and CDR2 (germline): MNHEY, SMNVEV (reference sequence). J gave up 11 bases and V 2 bases, and 3 bases lay outside the gene matches. This CDR3 has 12 amino acids. The CDR3 DNA is TGTGCCAGCAGTTTAGTAGCGGGACTGCAGTATTTT. It translates to CASSLVAGLQYF.

The chain has TRBV4-1 and TRBJ1-1, with D perhaps matching TRBD1 (5 bases). V was shortened by 4 bases and J by 1 base, with 13 bases between the two germline ends. The germline CDR1 and CDR2 sequences are MGHRA and YSYEKL. There are 15 residues in the CDR3. The CDR3 sequence is CASSPGPTANTEAFF. The CDR3 region has the DNA TGCGCCAGCAGCCCAGGGCCTACAGCGAACACTGAAGCTTTCTTT.

The chain employs TRBV18 and TRBJ1-2, with 8 bases fitting TRBD1. Germline V lookup: CDR1 KGHSH, CDR2 LQKENI. The CDR3 contains 13 residues. After removal of 7 bases from V and 6 bases from J, the junction contained 7 bases not matched to a gene. CDR3 residues: CASYLDRVHGYTF. The CDR3, as DNA: TGTGCCAGCTACCTGGACAGGGTTCATGGCTACACCTTC.

The V call is TRBV4-2, the J call TRBJ1-2; D not resolved. From germline, CDR1 is LGHNA and CDR2 YNFKEQ. V lost 2 bases, J lost 4 bases, and 14 bases lay in between. CDR3 size: 15 residues. Here the CDR3 reads CASSQRLQTSYGYTF. The CDR3 coding sequence is TGTGCCAGCAGCCAACGACTGCAAACCTCCTATGGCTACACCTTC.

The V and J genes are TRBV19 and TRBJ1-5; D may be TRBD1 (5 bases). Germline values: CDR1 LNHDA, CDR2 SQIVND (reference sequence). The V end lost 1 base, the J end lost 3 bases, and 13 bases lay between the germline ends. The CDR3 extends over 16 amino acids. The CDR3 DNA reads TGTGCCAGTAGTATAGGTATCAGGGTTTACAATCAGCCCCAGCATTTT. Translated, it gives CASSIGIRVYNQPQHF.

The chain carries TRBV5-1 and TRBJ1-1; D perhaps matches TRBD1 (5 bases). V lost 1 base, J lost 0 bases, and 10 bases lay in between. Germline values: CDR1 SGHRS, CDR2 YFSETQ. CDR3 length: 15 amino acids. This chain's CDR3 is CASSLYQGMNTEAFF. For the CDR3, the DNA is TGCGCCAGCAGCTTGTATCAGGGAATGAACACTGAAGCTTTCTTT.

The rearrangement joins TRBV28 to TRBJ2-7; TRBD1 agrees at 8 bases. J gave up 3 bases and V 4 bases, and 14 bases lay outside the gene matches. CDR1 is MDHEN, CDR2 SYDVKM, per germline. The CDR3 is 17 amino acids. The CDR3: CASSSLLYGTGNYEQYF. As DNA, the CDR3 is TGTGCCAGCAGTTCCTTACTTTATGGGACAGGAAACTACGAGCAGTACTTC. The full variable domain, completed using reference TRBV28 and TRBJ2-7, is DVKVTQSSRYLVKRTGEKVFLECVQDMDHENMFWYRQDPGLGLRLIYFSYDVKMKEKGDIPEGYSVSREKKERFSLILESASTNQTSMYLCASSSLLYGTGNYEQYFGPGTRLTVT.

The chain links TRBV6-5 to TRBJ1-4; a possible D gene is TRBD1 (6 bases). Trimming left V 7 bases short and J 5 bases short, with 14 bases between. Germline values: CDR1 MNHEY, CDR2 SVGAGI. The CDR3 has 14 amino acids. The CDR3 is CASTLGQGNEKLFF. The CDR3 coding sequence is TGTGCCAGCACCCTAGGGCAGGGGAATGAAAAACTGTTTTTT.